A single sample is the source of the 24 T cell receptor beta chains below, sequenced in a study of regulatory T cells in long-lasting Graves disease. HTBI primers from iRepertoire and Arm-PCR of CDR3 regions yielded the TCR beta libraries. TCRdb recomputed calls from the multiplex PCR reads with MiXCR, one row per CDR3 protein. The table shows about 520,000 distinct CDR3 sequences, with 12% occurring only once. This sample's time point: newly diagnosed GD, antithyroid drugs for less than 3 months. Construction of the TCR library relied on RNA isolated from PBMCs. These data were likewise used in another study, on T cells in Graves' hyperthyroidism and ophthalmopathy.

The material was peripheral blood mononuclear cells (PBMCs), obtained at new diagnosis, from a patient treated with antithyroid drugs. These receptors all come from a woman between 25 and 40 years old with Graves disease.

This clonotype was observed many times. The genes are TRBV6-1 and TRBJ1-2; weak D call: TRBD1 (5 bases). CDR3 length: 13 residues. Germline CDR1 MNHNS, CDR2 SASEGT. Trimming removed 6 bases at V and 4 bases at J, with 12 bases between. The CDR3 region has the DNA TGTGCCAGCAGAGTCCCAGGGTCCTATGGCTACACCTTC. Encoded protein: CASRVPGSYGYTF.

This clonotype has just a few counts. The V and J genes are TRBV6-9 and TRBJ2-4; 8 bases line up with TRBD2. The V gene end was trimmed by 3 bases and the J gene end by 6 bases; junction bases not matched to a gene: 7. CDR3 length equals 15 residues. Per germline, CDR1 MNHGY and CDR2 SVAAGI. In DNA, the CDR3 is TGTGCCAGCAGTTACGGCGCGGGAGGACTAAACATTCAGTACTTC. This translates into CASSYGAGGLNIQYF.

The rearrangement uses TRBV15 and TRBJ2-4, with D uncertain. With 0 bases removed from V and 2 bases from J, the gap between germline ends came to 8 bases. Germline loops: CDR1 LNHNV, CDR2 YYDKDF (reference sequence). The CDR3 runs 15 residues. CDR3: CATSRDGTTKNIQYF. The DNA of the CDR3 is TGTGCCACCAGCAGAGATGGAACAACCAAAAACATTCAGTACTTC.

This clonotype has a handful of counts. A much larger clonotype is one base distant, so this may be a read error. CDR3 in DNA: TGTGCCAGCAGTAAGCTCCGGACTAGCGGGGGTTACGGGCAGTACTTC. Translation gives CASSKLRTSGGYGQYF. The chain employs TRBV27 and TRBJ2-7, with 13 bases fitting TRBD2. The CDR3 contains 16 residues. Germline loops: CDR1 MNHEY, CDR2 SMNVEV (reference sequence).

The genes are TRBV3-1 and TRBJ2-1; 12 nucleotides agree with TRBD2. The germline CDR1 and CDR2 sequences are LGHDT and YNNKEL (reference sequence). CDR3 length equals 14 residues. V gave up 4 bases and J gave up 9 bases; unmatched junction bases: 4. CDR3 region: CASSPTSGGVEQFF. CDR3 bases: TGTGCCAGCAGCCCGACTAGCGGGGGCGTTGAGCAGTTCTTC.

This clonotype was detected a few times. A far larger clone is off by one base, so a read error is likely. DNA of the CDR3: TGTGCCAGCAGTTCGTCCGGGACACCACGTTCGCGCTCCTACAATGATCAGTTCTTC. Its protein product is CASSSSGTPRSRSYNDQFF. The chain employs TRBV2 and TRBJ2-1; TRBD1 is a possible D gene (6 bases). The CDR3 sequence is 19 residues long. Germline V gives CDR1 SNHLY, CDR2 FYNNEI.

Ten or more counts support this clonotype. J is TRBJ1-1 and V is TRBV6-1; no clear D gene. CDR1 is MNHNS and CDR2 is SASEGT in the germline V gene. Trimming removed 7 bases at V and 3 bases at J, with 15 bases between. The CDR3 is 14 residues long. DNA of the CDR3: TGTGCCAGCATTCCATGGCGGGCCCACACTGAAGCTTTCTTT. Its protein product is CASIPWRAHTEAFF.

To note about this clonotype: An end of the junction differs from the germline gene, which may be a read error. CDR3 residues: CACSVGTGPVYEQYF. The DNA of the CDR3 is TGTGCCTGCAGCGTAGGGACAGGGCCCGTCTACGAGCAGTACTTC. V usage is TRBV9 and J usage is TRBJ2-7, with TRBD1 matching over 9 bases. The CDR3 consists of 15 residues. CDR1 is SGDLS and CDR2 is YYNGEE in the germline V gene.

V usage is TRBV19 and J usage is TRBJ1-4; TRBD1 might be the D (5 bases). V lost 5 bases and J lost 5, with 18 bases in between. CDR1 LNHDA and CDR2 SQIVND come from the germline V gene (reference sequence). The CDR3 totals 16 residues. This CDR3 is CASSPGGGGLNEKLFF. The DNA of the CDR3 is TGTGCCAGTAGTCCCGGGGGTGGGGGACTCAATGAAAAACTGTTTTTT.

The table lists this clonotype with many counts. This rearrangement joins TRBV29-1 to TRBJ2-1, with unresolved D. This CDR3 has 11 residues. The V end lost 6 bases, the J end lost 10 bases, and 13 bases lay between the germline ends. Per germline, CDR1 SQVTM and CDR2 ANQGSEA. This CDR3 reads CSVVLHREQFF. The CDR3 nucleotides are TGCAGCGTAGTACTCCACCGGGAGCAGTTCTTC.

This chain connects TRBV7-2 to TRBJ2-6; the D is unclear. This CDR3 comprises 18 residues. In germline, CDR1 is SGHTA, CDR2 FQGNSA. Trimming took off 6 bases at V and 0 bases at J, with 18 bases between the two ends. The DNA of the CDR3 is TGTGCCAGCAGTTCCAGCCTACAGAGCCGCTCTGGGGCCAACGTCCTGACTTTC. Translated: CASSSSLQSRSGANVLTF.

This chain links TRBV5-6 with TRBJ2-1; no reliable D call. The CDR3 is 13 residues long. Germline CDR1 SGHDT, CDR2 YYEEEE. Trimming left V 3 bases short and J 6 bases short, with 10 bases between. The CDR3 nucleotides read TGTGCCAGCAGCTCCTTCCGTCCCAATGAGCAGTTCTTC. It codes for CASSSFRPNEQFF.

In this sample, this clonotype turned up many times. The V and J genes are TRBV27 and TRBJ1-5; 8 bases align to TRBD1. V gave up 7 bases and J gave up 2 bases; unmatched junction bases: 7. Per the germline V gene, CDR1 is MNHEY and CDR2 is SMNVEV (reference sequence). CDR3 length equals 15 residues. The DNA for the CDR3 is TGTGCCAGCACCAGGACAGGGTCGGGCAATCAGCCCCAGCATTTT. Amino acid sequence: CASTRTGSGNQPQHF.

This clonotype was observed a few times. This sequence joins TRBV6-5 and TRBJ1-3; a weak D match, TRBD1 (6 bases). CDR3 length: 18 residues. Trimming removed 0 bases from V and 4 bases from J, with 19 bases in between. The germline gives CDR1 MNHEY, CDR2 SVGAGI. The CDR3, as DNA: TGTGCCAGCAGTTACTCCCACGGGAACAGGGCTGGAGGAAACACCATATATTTT. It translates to CASSYSHGNRAGGNTIYF.

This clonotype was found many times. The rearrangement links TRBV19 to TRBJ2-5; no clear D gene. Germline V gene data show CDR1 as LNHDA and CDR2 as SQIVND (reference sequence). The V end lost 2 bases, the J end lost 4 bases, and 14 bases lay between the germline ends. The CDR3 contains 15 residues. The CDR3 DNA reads TGTGCCAGTAGTATACGGGTGCTATCTCTAGAGACCCAGTACTTC. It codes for CASSIRVLSLETQYF.

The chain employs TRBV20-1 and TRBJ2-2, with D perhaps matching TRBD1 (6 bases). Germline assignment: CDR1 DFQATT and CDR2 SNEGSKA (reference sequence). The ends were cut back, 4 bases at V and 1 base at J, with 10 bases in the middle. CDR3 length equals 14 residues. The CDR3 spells CSAKPGQNTGELFF. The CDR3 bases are TGCAGTGCTAAACCGGGACAGAACACCGGGGAGCTGTTTTTT.

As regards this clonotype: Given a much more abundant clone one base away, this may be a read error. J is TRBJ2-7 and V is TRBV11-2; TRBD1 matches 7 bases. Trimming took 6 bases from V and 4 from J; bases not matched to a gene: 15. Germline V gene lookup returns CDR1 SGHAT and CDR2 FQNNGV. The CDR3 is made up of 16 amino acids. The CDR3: CASSGELQGMGYEQYF. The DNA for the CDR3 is TGTGCCAGCAGTGGAGAATTACAGGGGATGGGGTACGAGCAGTACTTC. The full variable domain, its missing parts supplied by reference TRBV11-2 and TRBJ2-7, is EAGVAQSPRYKIIEKRQSVAFWCNPISGHATLYWYQQILGQGPKLLIQFQNNGVVDDSQLPKDRFSAERLKGVDSTLKIQPAKLEDSAVYLCASSGELQGMGYEQYFGPGTRLTVT.

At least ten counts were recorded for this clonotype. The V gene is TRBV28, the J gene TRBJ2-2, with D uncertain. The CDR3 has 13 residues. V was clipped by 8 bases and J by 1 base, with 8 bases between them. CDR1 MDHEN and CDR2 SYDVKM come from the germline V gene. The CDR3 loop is CASLHKNTGELFF. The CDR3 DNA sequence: TGTGCCAGCCTACACAAGAACACCGGGGAGCTGTTTTTT.

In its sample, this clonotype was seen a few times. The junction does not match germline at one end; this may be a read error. The CDR3 region has the DNA TGTGCCAGCAGTGGGGAGCGGGAGGTCCCAAAAAGCTCCTACAATGAGCGGTTCTTC. Translation gives CASSGEREVPKSSYNERFF. The V gene is TRBV11-3, the J gene TRBJ2-1; 9 bases are a match to TRBD2. Germline CDR1 SGHNT, CDR2 YENEEA. The CDR3 totals 19 residues.

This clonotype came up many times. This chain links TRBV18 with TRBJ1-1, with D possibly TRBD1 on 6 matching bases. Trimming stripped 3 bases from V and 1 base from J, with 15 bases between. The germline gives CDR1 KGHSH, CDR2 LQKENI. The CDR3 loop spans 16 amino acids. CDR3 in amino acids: CASSPGRRGANTEAFF. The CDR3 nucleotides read TGTGCCAGCTCACCCGGACGCAGGGGAGCGAACACTGAAGCTTTCTTT.

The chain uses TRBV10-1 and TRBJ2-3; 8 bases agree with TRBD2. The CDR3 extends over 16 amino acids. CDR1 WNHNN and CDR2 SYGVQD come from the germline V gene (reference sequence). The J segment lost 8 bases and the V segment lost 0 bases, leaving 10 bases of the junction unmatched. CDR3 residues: CASSESEEREYATQYF. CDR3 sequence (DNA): TGCGCCAGCAGTGAGTCAGAGGAGCGGGAGTACGCTACGCAGTATTTT.

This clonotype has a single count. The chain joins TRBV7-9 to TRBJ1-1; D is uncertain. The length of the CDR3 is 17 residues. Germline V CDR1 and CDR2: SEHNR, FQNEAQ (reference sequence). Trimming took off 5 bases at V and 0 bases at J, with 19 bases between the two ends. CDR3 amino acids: CASSDGSRYTMNTEAFF. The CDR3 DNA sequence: TGTGCCAGCAGCGACGGTTCCCGGTATACCATGAACACTGAAGCTTTCTTT.

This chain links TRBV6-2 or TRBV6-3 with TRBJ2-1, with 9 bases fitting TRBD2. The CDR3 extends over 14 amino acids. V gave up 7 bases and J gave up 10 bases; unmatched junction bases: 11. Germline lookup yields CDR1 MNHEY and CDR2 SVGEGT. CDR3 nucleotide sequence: TGTGCCAGCATTTATAGCGGGAGCACAGGGGAGCAGTTCTTC. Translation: CASIYSGSTGEQFF.

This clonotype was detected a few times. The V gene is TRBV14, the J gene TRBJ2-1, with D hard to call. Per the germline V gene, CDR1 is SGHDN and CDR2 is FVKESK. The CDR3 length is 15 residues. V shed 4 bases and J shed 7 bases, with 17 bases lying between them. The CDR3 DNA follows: TGTGCCAGCAGCCCTCACCTGTTGCCTTTAAATGAGCAGTTCTTC. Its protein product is CASSPHLLPLNEQFF. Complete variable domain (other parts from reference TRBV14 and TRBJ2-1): EAGVTQFPSHSVIEKGQTVTLRCDPISGHDNLYWYRRVMGKEIKFLLHFVKESKQDESGMPNNRFLAERTGGTYSTLKVQPAELEDSGVYFCASSPHLLPLNEQFFGPGTRLTVL.